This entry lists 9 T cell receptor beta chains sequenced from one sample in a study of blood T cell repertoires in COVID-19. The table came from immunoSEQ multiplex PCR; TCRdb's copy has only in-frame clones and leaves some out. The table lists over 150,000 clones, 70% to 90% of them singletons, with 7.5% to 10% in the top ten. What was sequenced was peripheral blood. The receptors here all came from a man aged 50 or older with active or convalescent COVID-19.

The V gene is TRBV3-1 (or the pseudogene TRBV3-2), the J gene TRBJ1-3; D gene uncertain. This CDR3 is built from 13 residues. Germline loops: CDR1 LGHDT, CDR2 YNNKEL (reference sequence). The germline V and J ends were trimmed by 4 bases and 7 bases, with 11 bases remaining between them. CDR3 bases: TGTGCCAGCAGCCCACCATATGAGAACACCATATATTTT. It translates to CASSPPYENTIYF.

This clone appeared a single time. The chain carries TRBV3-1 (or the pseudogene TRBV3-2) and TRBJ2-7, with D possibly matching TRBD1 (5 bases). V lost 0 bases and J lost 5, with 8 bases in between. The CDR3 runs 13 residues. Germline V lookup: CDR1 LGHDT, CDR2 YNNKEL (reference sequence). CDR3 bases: TGTGCCAGCAGCCAAGACAGGGTCGACGAGCAGTACTTC. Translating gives CASSQDRVDEQYF.

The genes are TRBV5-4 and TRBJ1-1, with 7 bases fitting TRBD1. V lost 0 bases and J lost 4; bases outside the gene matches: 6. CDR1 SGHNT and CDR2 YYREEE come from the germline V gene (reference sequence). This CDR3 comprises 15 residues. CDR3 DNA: TGTGCCAGCAGCTTGGAGGGGGCCCTTAGCACTGAAGCTTTCTTT. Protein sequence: CASSLEGALSTEAFF.

Written as DNA, the CDR3 is TGTGCCTGCAAAACCTCTACGAGGGCTTTCTTT. This translates into CACKTSTRAFF. The V and J genes are TRBV30 and TRBJ1-1; no clear D gene. Trimming stripped 6 bases from V and 11 bases from J, with 16 bases between. The CDR3 is 11 amino acids. From germline, CDR1 is GTSNPN and CDR2 SVGIG (reference sequence). Using reference TRBV30 and TRBJ1-1 for the parts outside the CDR3, the full variable domain is SQTIHQWPATLVQPVGSPLSLECTVEGTSNPNLYWYRQAAGRGLQLLFYSVGIGQISSEVPQNLSASRPQDRQFILSSKKLLLSDSGFYLCACKTSTRAFFGQGTRLTVV.

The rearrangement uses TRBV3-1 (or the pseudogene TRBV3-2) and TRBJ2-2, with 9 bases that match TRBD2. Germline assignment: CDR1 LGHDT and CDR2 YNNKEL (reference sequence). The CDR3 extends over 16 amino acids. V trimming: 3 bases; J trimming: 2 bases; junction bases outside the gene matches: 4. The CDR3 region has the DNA TGTGCCAGCAGCCAGGGGGGACTAGCCAACACCGGGGAGCTGTTTTTT. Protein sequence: CASSQGGLANTGELFF.

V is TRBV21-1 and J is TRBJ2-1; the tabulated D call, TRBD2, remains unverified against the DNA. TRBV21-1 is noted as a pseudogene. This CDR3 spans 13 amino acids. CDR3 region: CASIDSLIREQFF. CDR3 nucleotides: TGTGCCAGCATCGACTCACTCATTCGTGAGCAGTTCTTC.

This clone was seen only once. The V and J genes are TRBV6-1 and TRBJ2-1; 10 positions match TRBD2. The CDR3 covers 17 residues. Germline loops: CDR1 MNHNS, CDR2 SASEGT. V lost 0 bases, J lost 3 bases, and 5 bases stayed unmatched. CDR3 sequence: CASSEATSGVLYNEQFF. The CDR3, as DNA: TGTGCCAGCAGTGAAGCCACTAGCGGGGTCCTCTACAATGAGCAGTTCTTC.

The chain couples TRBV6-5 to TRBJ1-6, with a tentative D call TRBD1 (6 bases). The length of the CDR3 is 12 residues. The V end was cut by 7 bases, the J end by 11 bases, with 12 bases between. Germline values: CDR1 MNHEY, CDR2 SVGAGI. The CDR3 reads CASKQGVAPLHF. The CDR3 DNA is TGTGCCAGCAAACAGGGTGTCGCACCCCTCCACTTT.

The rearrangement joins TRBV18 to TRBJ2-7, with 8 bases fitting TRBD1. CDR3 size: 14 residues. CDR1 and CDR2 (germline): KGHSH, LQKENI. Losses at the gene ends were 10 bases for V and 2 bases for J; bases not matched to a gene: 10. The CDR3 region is CATRSQGATYEQYF. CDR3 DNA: TGTGCCACCCGGTCCCAGGGGGCTACCTACGAGCAGTACTTC.